The 24 T cell receptor beta chains reported below all come from one sample, sequenced in a study of T cell responses to AZD1222 COVID-19 vaccine (dated by TCRdb to the early 2020s). Libraries were prepared through the immunoSEQ multiplex PCR assay. Drawn from immuneACCESS, this table holds only the in-frame rearrangements with V and J called that TCRdb kept. Clones are partly lost; checked studies trace under half to an unresolved V gene and leave the rest unexplained. The table for this sample lists about 96,000 clones; almost 90% of them were counted only once. The biggest ten clones account for approximately 30% of the sample. The sample's time point label, in plain terms: baseline before first vaccination. The specimen was peripheral blood, collected on day 0 of AZD1222 vaccination. The receptors were gathered from an adult in good health.

V and J are TRBV7-2 and TRBJ2-5; D is unresolved. Germline CDR1 is SGHTA and CDR2 is FQGNSA. The length of the CDR3 is 14 residues. V lost 3 bases and J lost 4, with 12 bases in between. The CDR3 DNA sequence: TGTGCCAGCAGCTTCTTGAGTCACGGAGAGACCCAGTACTTC. Protein sequence: CASSFLSHGETQYF.

This rearrangement joins TRBV5-1 to TRBJ2-1; no clear D gene. The V gene's germline CDR1 is SGHRS and CDR2 YFSETQ. There are 14 residues in the CDR3. V was cut by 1 base and J by 3 bases, with 8 bases left in between. The DNA for the CDR3 is TGCGCCAGCAGCTTGCAACAGATCTACAATGAGCAGTTCTTC. Protein: CASSLQQIYNEQFF.

The chain joins TRBV28 to TRBJ2-7; D possibly uses TRBD1 or TRBD2 (5 bases each). The CDR3 spans 14 residues. V lost 7 bases, J lost 5 bases, and 18 bases lay in between. Germline values: CDR1 MDHEN, CDR2 SYDVKM. The CDR3 DNA reads TGTGCCAGCACCGCCCCGGCCGGGGACCACGAGCAGTACTTC. This translates into CASTAPAGDHEQYF. The variable domain in full, with the rest retrieved from reference TRBV28 and TRBJ2-7, is DVKVTQSSRYLVKRTGEKVFLECVQDMDHENMFWYRQDPGLGLRLIYFSYDVKMKEKGDIPEGYSVSREKKERFSLILESASTNQTSMYLCASTAPAGDHEQYFGPGTRLTVT.

The chain carries TRBV18 and TRBJ2-5; the match to TRBD2 covers 7 bases. The trim removed 3 bases at V and 14 bases at J, leaving 15 bases unmatched. CDR3 size: 14 residues. CDR1 is KGHSH, CDR2 LQKENI, per germline. CDR3 coding DNA: TGTGCCAGCTCACCTTATTCGCTAGCGGAAGACCCCTACTTC. Protein: CASSPYSLAEDPYF.

CDR3 coding DNA: TGCGCCAGCAGCCCGGCCAGGGGAACCGGGGAGCTGTTTTTT. It specifies CASSPARGTGELFF. The V gene is TRBV5-1, the J gene TRBJ2-2; TRBD1 might be the D (6 bases). CDR3 size: 14 residues. V was shortened by 4 bases and J by 5 bases, with 12 bases between the two germline ends. Germline-derived CDR1 and CDR2 are SGHRS and YFSETQ. Filled out from reference TRBV5-1 and TRBJ2-2, the complete variable domain reads KAGVTQTPRYLIKTRGQQVTLSCSPISGHRSVSWYQQTPGQGLQFLFEYFSETQRNKGNFPGRFSGRQFSNSRSEMNVSTLELGDSALYLCASSPARGTGELFFGEGSRLTVL.

The CDR3 reads CASSLGRSGTGELFF. The CDR3 DNA sequence: TGTGCCAGCAGCTTAGGTCGCTCGGGCACCGGGGAGCTGTTTTTT. This chain links TRBV7-9 with TRBJ2-2; D not resolved. The V gene lost 1 base and the J gene lost 4 bases, with 10 bases spanning the gap. This CDR3 spans 15 amino acids. Germline V lookup: CDR1 SEHNR, CDR2 FQNEAQ (reference sequence).

The CDR3 is CASTSLGGNTIYF. In DNA form, the CDR3 reads TGTGCCAGCACTTCTCTGGGGGGAAACACCATATATTTT. The rearrangement links TRBV6-6 to TRBJ1-3; D is unclear. In germline, CDR1 is MNHNY, CDR2 SVGAGI (reference sequence). CDR3 length: 13 amino acids. Trimming pared 7 bases from V and 4 bases from J, leaving 11 bases between.

The chain combines TRBV28 with TRBJ2-7; 8 bases fit TRBD1. Germline CDR1 reads MDHEN; CDR2 reads SYDVKM. The CDR3 totals 13 residues. V lost 4 bases to trimming and J lost 5 bases; unmatched junction nucleotides: 4. The CDR3, as DNA: TGTGCCAGCAGTTCAGGGGGCTTGGACGAGCAGTACTTC. As protein: CASSSGGLDEQYF. The full variable domain, completed using reference TRBV28 and TRBJ2-7, is DVKVTQSSRYLVKRTGEKVFLECVQDMDHENMFWYRQDPGLGLRLIYFSYDVKMKEKGDIPEGYSVSREKKERFSLILESASTNQTSMYLCASSSGGLDEQYFGPGTRLTVT.

The genes are TRBV7-9 and TRBJ2-1; 7 positions agree with TRBD1. The length of the CDR3 is 13 residues. Germline loops: CDR1 SEHNR, CDR2 FQNEAQ (reference sequence). The trim removed 8 bases at V and 6 bases at J, leaving 7 bases unmatched. DNA for the CDR3: TGTGCCAGCGGGACAGAGGGGTTCAATGAGCAGTTCTTC. Translated: CASGTEGFNEQFF.

The V and J genes are TRBV7-3 and TRBJ2-5; D not certain. Germline CDR1 reads SGHTA; CDR2 reads FQGTGA. The CDR3 is 14 amino acids. Trimming removed 5 bases at V and 5 bases at J, with 15 bases between. The CDR3 loop is CASSREWEEETQYF. As DNA, the CDR3 is TGTGCCAGCAGCCGCGAGTGGGAAGAGGAGACCCAGTACTTC.

The chain links TRBV2 to TRBJ2-7, with 7 positions matching TRBD2. The CDR3 covers 13 residues. The germline V gene has CDR1 SNHLY and CDR2 FYNNEI. J was trimmed by 6 bases and V by 2 bases; bases with no gene match: 4. CDR3 loop: CASSEFGGGEQYF. The DNA of the CDR3 is TGTGCCAGCAGTGAATTCGGCGGGGGCGAGCAGTACTTC.

V is TRBV18 and J is TRBJ1-1, with D uncertain. CDR1 and CDR2 (germline): KGHSH, LQKENI. V was shortened by 6 bases and J by 0 bases, with 8 bases between the two germline ends. The CDR3 spans 13 residues. The CDR3 DNA reads TGTGCCAGCTCTGCCGGGGTGAACACTGAAGCTTTCTTT. This codes for CASSAGVNTEAFF.

This clone appeared a single time. The chain is built from TRBV24-1 and TRBJ2-3, with 9 nucleotides matching TRBD2. V dropped 0 bases and J dropped 2; count of bases not matched to a gene: 5. Germline V gene lookup returns CDR1 KGHDR and CDR2 SFDVKD. The CDR3 is 17 residues long. CDR3 nucleotides: TGTGCCACCAGTGATTTGCAGTCTAGCGGGACCACAGATACGCAGTATTTT. This codes for CATSDLQSSGTTDTQYF.

The J gene is TRBJ2-5, the V gene TRBV5-1, with D unresolved. The CDR3 sequence is 12 residues long. The V gene lost 7 bases and the J gene lost 0 bases, with 7 bases spanning the gap. Germline V gene lookup returns CDR1 SGHRS and CDR2 YFSETQ. The CDR3 is CASALYQETQYF. Written as DNA, the CDR3 is TGCGCCAGCGCCCTCTACCAAGAGACCCAGTACTTC.

The chain links TRBV30 to TRBJ2-3, with a possible D match to TRBD2 (5 bases). From germline, CDR1 is GTSNPN and CDR2 SVGIG (reference sequence). The CDR3 totals 13 residues. The V end lost 3 bases, the J end lost 3 bases, and 10 bases lay between the germline ends. CDR3 in DNA: TGTGCCTGGAGCCGGGGAATAACAGATACGCAGTATTTT. Encoded protein: CAWSRGITDTQYF.

This chain links TRBV18 with TRBJ1-5, with unresolved D. The germline V and J ends were trimmed by 6 bases and 4 bases, with 10 bases remaining between them. Germline assignment: CDR1 KGHSH and CDR2 LQKENI. CDR3 length equals 13 residues. CDR3 in DNA: TGTGCCAGCTCCCCAGACTGGAATCAGCCCCAGCATTTT. Its protein is CASSPDWNQPQHF. The whole variable domain, filled in from reference TRBV18 and TRBJ1-5, reads NAGVMQNPRHLVRRRGQEARLRCSPMKGHSHVYWYRQLPEEGLKFMVYLQKENIIDESGMPKERFSAEFPKEGPSILRIQQVVRGDSAAYFCASSPDWNQPQHFGDGTRLSIL.

The J gene is TRBJ1-2, the V gene TRBV9, with D possibly TRBD1 on 6 matching bases. Between the trimmed V and J ends, which lost 4 bases and 2 bases, there was a span of 12 bases. The CDR3 extends over 14 amino acids. Germline V gene sequence: CDR1 SGDLS, CDR2 YYNGEE. The CDR3 sequence is CASSPGQLNYGYTF. The CDR3 nucleotides are TGTGCCAGCAGCCCCGGACAGTTAAACTATGGCTACACCTTC.

V gene TRBV12-3 or TRBV12-4 combines with J gene TRBJ2-7; D not certain. The CDR3 has 10 residues. The ends were cut back, 4 bases at V and 6 bases at J, with 4 bases in the middle. CDR3 coding DNA: TGTGCCAGCAGTTCGACCGAGCAGTACTTC. As protein: CASSSTEQYF.

The chain employs TRBV18 and TRBJ1-1; D not resolved. Germline CDR1 and CDR2: KGHSH and LQKENI. V lost 2 bases and J lost 1, with 8 bases in between. The CDR3 runs to 14 residues. CDR3 DNA sequence: TGTGCCAGCTCACCAGGACGGGAGAACACTGAAGCTTTCTTT. Protein product: CASSPGRENTEAFF.

The rearrangement uses TRBV18 and TRBJ1-2, with 7 bases identical to TRBD1. The CDR3 length is 14 residues. J lost 4 bases, V lost 2 bases, and 4 bases had no gene match. CDR1 is KGHSH and CDR2 is LQKENI in the germline V gene. CDR3 nucleotide sequence: TGTGCCAGCTCACCAGAAGGGGGCTCCTATGGCTACACCTTC. Its protein product is CASSPEGGSYGYTF.

The chain recombines TRBV9 with TRBJ2-6; 8 bases are a match to TRBD2. The CDR3 has 20 amino acids. CDR1 is SGDLS and CDR2 is YYNGEE in the germline V gene. V was clipped by 0 bases and J by 1 base; unmatched bases: 12. The CDR3 protein is CASSVARSAGVGSGANVLTF. CDR3 sequence (DNA): TGTGCCAGCAGCGTAGCCAGGTCAGCGGGGGTCGGATCTGGGGCCAACGTCCTGACTTTC.

The V gene is TRBV4-2, the J gene TRBJ2-1; 9 nucleotides match TRBD1. Trimming cost V 4 bases and J 4 bases; bases outside gene matches: 8. The CDR3 loop spans 16 amino acids. The germline V gene has CDR1 LGHNA and CDR2 YNFKEQ. The CDR3 loop reads CASSRRTGGAYNEQFF. The CDR3 DNA is TGTGCCAGCAGCCGCCGTACAGGGGGCGCGTACAATGAGCAGTTCTTC.

The chain combines TRBV6-2 or TRBV6-3 with TRBJ1-2; the D is unclear. Trimming took off 0 bases at V and 0 bases at J, with 11 bases between the two ends. CDR3 size: 16 residues. In germline, CDR1 is MNHEY, CDR2 SVGEGT. Here the CDR3 DNA reads TGTGCCAGCAGTTACTCGATGGCACTATCTAACTATGGCTACACCTTC. Translation: CASSYSMALSNYGYTF.

This chain connects TRBV27 to TRBJ1-4; the D is unclear. Per germline, CDR1 MNHEY and CDR2 SMNVEV (reference sequence). The germline V and J ends were trimmed by 3 bases and 8 bases, with 10 bases remaining between them. CDR3 length equals 13 residues. For the CDR3, the DNA is TGTGCCAGCAGTTTTGGTCAAAGCGAAAAACTGTTTTTT. It translates to CASSFGQSEKLFF. The full variable domain, its missing parts supplied by reference TRBV27 and TRBJ1-4, is EAQVTQNPRYLITVTGKKLTVTCSQNMNHEYMSWYRQDPGLGLRQIYYSMNVEVTDKGDVPEGYKVSRKEKRNFPLILESPSPNQTSLYFCASSFGQSEKLFFGSGTQLSVL.